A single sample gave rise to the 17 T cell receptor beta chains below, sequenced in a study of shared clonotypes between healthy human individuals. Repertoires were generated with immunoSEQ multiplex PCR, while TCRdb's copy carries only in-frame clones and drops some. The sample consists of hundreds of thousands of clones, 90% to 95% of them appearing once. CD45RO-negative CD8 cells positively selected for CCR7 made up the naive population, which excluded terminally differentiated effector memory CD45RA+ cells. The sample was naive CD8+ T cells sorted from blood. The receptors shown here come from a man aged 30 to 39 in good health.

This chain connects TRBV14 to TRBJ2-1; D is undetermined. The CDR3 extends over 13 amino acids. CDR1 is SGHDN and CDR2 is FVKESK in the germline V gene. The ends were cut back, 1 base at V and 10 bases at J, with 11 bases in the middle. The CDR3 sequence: CASSQGGYGEQFF. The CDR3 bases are TGTGCCAGCAGCCAAGGAGGATATGGCGAGCAGTTCTTC.

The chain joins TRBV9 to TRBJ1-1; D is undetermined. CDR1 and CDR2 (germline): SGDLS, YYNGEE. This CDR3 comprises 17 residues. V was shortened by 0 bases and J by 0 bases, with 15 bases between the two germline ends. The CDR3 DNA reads TGTGCCAGCAGCGTAGTGCGGAACGAACGCATGAACACTGAAGCTTTCTTT. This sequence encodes CASSVVRNERMNTEAFF.

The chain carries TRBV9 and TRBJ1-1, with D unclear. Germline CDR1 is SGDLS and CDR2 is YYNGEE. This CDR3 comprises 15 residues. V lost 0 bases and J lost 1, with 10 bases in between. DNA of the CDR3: TGTGCCAGCAGCGTAGAGGCGCGGTGGAACACTGAAGCTTTCTTT. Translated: CASSVEARWNTEAFF.

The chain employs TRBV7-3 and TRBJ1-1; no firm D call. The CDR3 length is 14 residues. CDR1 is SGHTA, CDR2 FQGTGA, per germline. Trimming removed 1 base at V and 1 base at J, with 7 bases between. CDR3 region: CASSLSGGNTEAFF. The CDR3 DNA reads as TGTGCCAGCAGCTTAAGTGGCGGGAACACTGAAGCTTTCTTT.

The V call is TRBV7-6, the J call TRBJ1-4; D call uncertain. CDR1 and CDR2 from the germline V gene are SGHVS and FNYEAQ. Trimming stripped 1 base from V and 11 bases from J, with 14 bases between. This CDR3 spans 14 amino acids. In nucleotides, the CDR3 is TGTGCCAGCAGCTTAGGGTTGGAGGGCAGGAAACTGTTTTTT. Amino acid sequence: CASSLGLEGRKLFF. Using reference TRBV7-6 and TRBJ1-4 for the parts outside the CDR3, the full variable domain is GAGVSQSPRYKVTKRGQDVALRCDPISGHVSLYWYRQALGQGPEFLTYFNYEAQQDKSGLPNDRFSAERPEGSISTLTIQRTEQRDSAMYRCASSLGLEGRKLFFGSGTQLSVL.

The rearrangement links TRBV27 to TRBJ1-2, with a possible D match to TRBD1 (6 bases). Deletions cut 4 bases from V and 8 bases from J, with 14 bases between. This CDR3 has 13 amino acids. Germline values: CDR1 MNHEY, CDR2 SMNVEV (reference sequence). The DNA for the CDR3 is TGTGCCAGCAGTTCACAGGGCGATCTGGGCTACACCTTC. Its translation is CASSSQGDLGYTF.

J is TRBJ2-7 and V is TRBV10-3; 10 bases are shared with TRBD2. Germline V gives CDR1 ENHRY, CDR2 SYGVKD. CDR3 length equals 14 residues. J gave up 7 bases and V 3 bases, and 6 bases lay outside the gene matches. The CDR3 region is CAISETSGKEEQYF. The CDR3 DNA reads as TGTGCCATCAGTGAAACTAGCGGGAAGGAGGAGCAGTACTTC.

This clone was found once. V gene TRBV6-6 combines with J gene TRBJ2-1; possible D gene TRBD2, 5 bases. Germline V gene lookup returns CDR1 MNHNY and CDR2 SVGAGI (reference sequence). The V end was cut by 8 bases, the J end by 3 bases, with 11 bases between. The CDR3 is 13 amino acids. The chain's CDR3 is CASGGRNYNEQFF. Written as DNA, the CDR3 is TGTGCCAGCGGCGGGCGGAACTACAATGAGCAGTTCTTC.

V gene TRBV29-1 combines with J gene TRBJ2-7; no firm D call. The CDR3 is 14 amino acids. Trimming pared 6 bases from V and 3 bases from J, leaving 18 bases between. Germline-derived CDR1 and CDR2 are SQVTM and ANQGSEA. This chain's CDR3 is CSVKSGDSFYEQYF. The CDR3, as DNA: TGCAGCGTGAAATCAGGTGATTCTTTCTACGAGCAGTACTTC.

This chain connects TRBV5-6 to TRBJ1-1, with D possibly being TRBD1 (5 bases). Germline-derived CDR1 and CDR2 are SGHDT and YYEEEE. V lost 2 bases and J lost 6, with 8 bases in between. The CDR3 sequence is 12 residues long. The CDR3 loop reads CASSFRVSEAFF. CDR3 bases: TGTGCCAGCAGCTTCAGGGTGTCTGAAGCTTTCTTT.

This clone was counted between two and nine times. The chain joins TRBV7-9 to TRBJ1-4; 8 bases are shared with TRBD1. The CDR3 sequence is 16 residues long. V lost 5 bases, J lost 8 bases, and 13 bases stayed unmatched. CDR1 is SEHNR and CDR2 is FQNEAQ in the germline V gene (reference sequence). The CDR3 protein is CASSATPGTGDEKLFF. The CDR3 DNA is TGTGCCAGCAGCGCAACACCCGGGACAGGTGACGAAAAACTGTTTTTT.

CDR3 sequence: CASSNSNEQFF. CDR3 DNA sequence: TGTGCCAGCAGCAACAGCAATGAGCAGTTCTTC. The V and J genes are TRBV11-3 and TRBJ2-1, with no clear D. Germline CDR1 and CDR2: SGHNT and YENEEA. This CDR3 spans 11 amino acids. Deletions cut 5 bases from V and 6 bases from J, with 5 bases between.

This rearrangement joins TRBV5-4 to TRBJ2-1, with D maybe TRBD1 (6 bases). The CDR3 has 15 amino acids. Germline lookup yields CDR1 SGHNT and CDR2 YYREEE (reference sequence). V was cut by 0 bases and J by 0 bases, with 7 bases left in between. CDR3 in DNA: TGTGCCAGCAGCTTGGGAGGGGGCTCCTACAATGAGCAGTTCTTC. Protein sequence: CASSLGGGSYNEQFF.

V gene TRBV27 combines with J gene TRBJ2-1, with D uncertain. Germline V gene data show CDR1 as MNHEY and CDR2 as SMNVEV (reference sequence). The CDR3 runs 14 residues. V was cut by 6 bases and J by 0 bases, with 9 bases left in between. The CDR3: CASSPEDSYNEQFF. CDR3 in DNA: TGTGCCAGCAGCCCGGAAGACTCCTACAATGAGCAGTTCTTC.

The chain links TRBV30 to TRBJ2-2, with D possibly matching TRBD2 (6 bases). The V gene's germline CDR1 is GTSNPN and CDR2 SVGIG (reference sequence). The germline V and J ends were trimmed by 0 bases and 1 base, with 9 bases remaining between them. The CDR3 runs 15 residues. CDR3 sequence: CAWSVRDWNTGELFF. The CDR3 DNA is TGTGCCTGGAGTGTACGGGACTGGAACACCGGGGAGCTGTTTTTT.

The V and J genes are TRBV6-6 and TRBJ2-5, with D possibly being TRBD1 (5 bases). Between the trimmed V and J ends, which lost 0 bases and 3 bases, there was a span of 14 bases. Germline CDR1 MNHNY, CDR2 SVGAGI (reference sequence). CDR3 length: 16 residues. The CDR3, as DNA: TGTGCCAGCAGTTACTCGAGGAACAGGCCCGAAGAGACCCAGTACTTC. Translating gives CASSYSRNRPEETQYF.

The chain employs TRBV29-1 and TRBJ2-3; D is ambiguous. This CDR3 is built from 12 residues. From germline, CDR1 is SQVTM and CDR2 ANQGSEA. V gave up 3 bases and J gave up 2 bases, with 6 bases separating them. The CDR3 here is CSVDIFTDTQYF. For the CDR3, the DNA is TGCAGCGTTGATATATTCACAGATACGCAGTATTTT.